Detailed here is one T cell receptor (beta chain). Germline values: CDR1 SGDLS, CDR2 YYNGEE. V dropped 3 bases and J dropped 7; count of bases not matched to a gene: 17. The CDR3 extends over 18 amino acids. TCRdb re-called the 5' RACE reads through MiXCR, storing one row per CDR3 protein. The table lists hundreds of thousands of distinct CDR3 sequences, about a fifth of them singletons. The data were taken from a study of T cells after yellow fever vaccination. Turning to the study itself: Fractions containing few cells were prepared with SMART-Seq v4 Ultra Low Input.

This specimen consisted of PBMCs, obtained 15 days after the yellow fever booster vaccination. The rearrangement uses TRBV9 and TRBJ2-1, with 9 bases identical to TRBD2. This TCR derives from a man in his thirties or forties who received the YFV17D yellow fever vaccine. This CDR3 reads CASSAGGYSGSRSNEQFF. In DNA, the CDR3 is TGTGCCAGCAGCGCCGGGGGGTATAGCGGGAGTAGGTCGAATGAGCAGTTCTTC.